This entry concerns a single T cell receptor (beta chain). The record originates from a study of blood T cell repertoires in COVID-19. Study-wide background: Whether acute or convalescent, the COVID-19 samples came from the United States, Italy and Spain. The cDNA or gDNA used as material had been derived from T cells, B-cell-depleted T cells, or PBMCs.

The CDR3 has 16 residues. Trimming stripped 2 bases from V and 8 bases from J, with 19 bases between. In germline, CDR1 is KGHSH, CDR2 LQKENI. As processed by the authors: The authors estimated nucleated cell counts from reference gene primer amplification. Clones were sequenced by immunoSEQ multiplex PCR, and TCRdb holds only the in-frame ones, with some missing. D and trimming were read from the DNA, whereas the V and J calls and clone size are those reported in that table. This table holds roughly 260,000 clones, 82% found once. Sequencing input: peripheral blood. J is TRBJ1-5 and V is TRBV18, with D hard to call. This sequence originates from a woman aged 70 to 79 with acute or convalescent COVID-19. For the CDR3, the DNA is TGTGCCAGCTCACCATTCGAGACCTCCACGGGTGAGCCCCAGCATTTT. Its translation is CASSPFETSTGEPQHF.